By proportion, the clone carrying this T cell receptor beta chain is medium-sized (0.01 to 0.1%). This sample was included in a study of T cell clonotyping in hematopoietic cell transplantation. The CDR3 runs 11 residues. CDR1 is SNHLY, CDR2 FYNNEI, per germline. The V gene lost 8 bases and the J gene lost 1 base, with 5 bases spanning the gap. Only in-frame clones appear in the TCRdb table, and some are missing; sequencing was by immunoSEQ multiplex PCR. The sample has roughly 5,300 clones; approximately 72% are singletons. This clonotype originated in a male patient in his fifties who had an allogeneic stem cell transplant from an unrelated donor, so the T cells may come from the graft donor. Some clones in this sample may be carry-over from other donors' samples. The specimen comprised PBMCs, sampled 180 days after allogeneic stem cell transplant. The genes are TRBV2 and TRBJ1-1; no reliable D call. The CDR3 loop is CASDQNTEAFF. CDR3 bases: TGTGCCAGCGACCAGAACACTGAAGCTTTCTTT.